A single sample gave rise to the 17 T cell receptor beta chains below, sequenced in a study of blood T cell repertoires in COVID-19. TCRdb's copy holds only in-frame clones and misses some; the assay was immunoSEQ multiplex PCR. The sample has 200,000 or so clones; approximately 88% are singletons. Sequenced sample: PBMCs or T cells enriched from blood (not recorded which). The origin of the receptors is a woman in her thirties or forties with acute COVID-19.

This clone has only one observation. This chain joins TRBV11-2 and TRBJ1-4; 7 bases are a match to TRBD1. Germline loops: CDR1 SGHAT, CDR2 FQNNGV. Trimming took 5 bases from V and 5 from J; bases not matched to a gene: 8. The CDR3 has 15 amino acids. The CDR3 here is CASSATGTVNEKLFF. CDR3 coding DNA: TGTGCCAGCAGCGCCACCGGGACAGTAAATGAAAAACTGTTTTTT.

The V call is TRBV7-2, the J call TRBJ2-5; D is unclear. Germline values: CDR1 SGHTA, CDR2 FQGNSA. V gave up 3 bases and J gave up 6 bases, with 14 bases separating them. The CDR3 consists of 14 residues. The CDR3 loop is CASSFDLVAKTQYF. The CDR3, as DNA: TGTGCCAGCAGCTTTGATCTGGTCGCGAAGACCCAGTACTTC.

The chain combines TRBV4-2 with TRBJ1-1, with D possibly TRBD1 on 6 matching bases. Trimming stripped 4 bases from V and 0 bases from J, with 9 bases between. CDR1 and CDR2 (germline): LGHNA, YNFKEQ. The CDR3 is 14 residues long. The CDR3 DNA reads as TGTGCCAGCAGCCGGACAGTCCTGAACACTGAAGCTTTCTTT. This translates into CASSRTVLNTEAFF.

The chain recombines TRBV11-3 with TRBJ2-2; 10 nucleotides align to TRBD1. CDR1 is SGHNT and CDR2 is YENEEA in the germline V gene. J lost 3 bases, V lost 5 bases, and 3 bases had no gene match. There are 15 residues in the CDR3. CDR3 bases: TGTGCCAGCAGCCCCGGACAGGGGGACACCGGGGAGCTGTTTTTT. It specifies CASSPGQGDTGELFF.

The V gene is TRBV3-1 (or the pseudogene TRBV3-2), the J gene TRBJ2-7; no clear D gene. This CDR3 is built from 12 residues. V lost 2 bases to trimming and J lost 3 bases, with 5 bases between them. Germline V gene sequence: CDR1 LGHDT, CDR2 YNNKEL (reference sequence). The CDR3 sequence: CASSQRGYEQYF. The CDR3 bases are TGTGCCAGCAGCCAAAGAGGCTACGAGCAGTACTTC.

V is TRBV30 and J is TRBJ1-4; D remains unclear. V was shortened by 6 bases and J by 2 bases, with 13 bases between the two germline ends. This CDR3 has 14 amino acids. CDR1 is GTSNPN, CDR2 SVGIG, per germline (reference sequence). CDR3 DNA sequence: TGTGCCTGTAGGAGGCGGGGTACTAATGAAAAACTGTTTTTT. Encoded protein: CACRRRGTNEKLFF.

This clone was recorded many times. The chain uses TRBV3-1 (or the pseudogene TRBV3-2) and TRBJ2-1, with D perhaps matching TRBD2 (5 bases). CDR3 size: 14 residues. Germline-derived CDR1 and CDR2 are LGHDT and YNNKEL (reference sequence). V gave up 5 bases and J gave up 8 bases, with 16 bases separating them. The CDR3 reads CASSRIGGKDEQFF. CDR3 DNA: TGTGCCAGCAGCAGGATAGGAGGAAAAGATGAGCAGTTCTTC.

This chain connects TRBV14 to TRBJ1-4; D is uncertain. The CDR3 contains 11 residues. The germline CDR1 and CDR2 sequences are SGHDN and FVKESK. V lost 3 bases to trimming and J lost 7 bases, with 3 bases between them. As DNA, the CDR3 is TGTGCCAGCAGCCACGGTGAAAAACTGTTTTTT. Translation gives CASSHGEKLFF.

The rearrangement joins TRBV5-1 to TRBJ2-5, with 8 bases lining up with TRBD2. The CDR3 consists of 16 residues. The ends lost 0 bases at V and 4 bases at J; junction bases unmatched: 8. Looked up from germline, CDR1 is SGHRS and CDR2 is YFSETQ. The CDR3 is CASSLEGGRRGETQYF. The CDR3 nucleotides read TGCGCCAGCAGCTTGGAGGGCGGGAGGAGGGGAGAGACCCAGTACTTC. Looking up the rest from reference TRBV5-1 and TRBJ2-5 gives the full variable domain: KAGVTQTPRYLIKTRGQQVTLSCSPISGHRSVSWYQQTPGQGLQFLFEYFSETQRNKGNFPGRFSGRQFSNSRSEMNVSTLELGDSALYLCASSLEGGRRGETQYFGPGTRLLVL.

This clone showed up just a few times. V is TRBV2 and J is TRBJ1-5; D perhaps matches TRBD1 (5 bases). V gave up 3 bases and J gave up 6 bases, with 18 bases separating them. The CDR3 contains 16 residues. Germline-derived CDR1 and CDR2 are SNHLY and FYNNEI. The DNA of the CDR3 is TGTGCCAGCAGTGATCTCCACGCGCAGGGAGGTCAGCCCCAGCATTTT. It encodes CASSDLHAQGGQPQHF.

J is TRBJ1-6 and V is TRBV5-8; 11 nucleotides agree with TRBD1. CDR3 length: 15 amino acids. J gave up 7 bases and V 5 bases, and 5 bases lay outside the gene matches. Germline values: CDR1 SGHTS, CDR2 YDEGEE. The chain's CDR3 is CASSLGQGANSPLHF. For the CDR3, the DNA is TGTGCCAGCAGTCTCGGACAGGGGGCGAATTCACCCCTCCACTTT.

V is TRBV29-1 and J is TRBJ1-2, with a possible D match to TRBD1 (6 bases). Looked up from germline, CDR1 is SQVTM and CDR2 is ANQGSEA. V gave up 5 bases and J gave up 7 bases, with 26 bases separating them. This CDR3 comprises 16 residues. The CDR3 nucleotides are TGCAGCGTTCCCGAAGGGGGGGCGCACCTCTCAAGTGGCTACACCTTC. This encodes CSVPEGGAHLSSGYTF.

The rearrangement joins TRBV11-2 to TRBJ2-3; D is perhaps TRBD2 (6 bases). Germline V gene data show CDR1 as SGHAT and CDR2 as FQNNGV. V lost 7 bases and J lost 1, with 15 bases in between. This CDR3 has 15 amino acids. In nucleotides, the CDR3 is TGTGCCAGCACAGTGGGACTCCGAGGCACAGATACGCAGTATTTT. This encodes CASTVGLRGTDTQYF.

This clone was detected only a few times. Different DNA sequences within this sample yield the same CDR3. V gene TRBV7-9 combines with J gene TRBJ1-2; no reliable D call. Germline V CDR1 and CDR2: SEHNR, FQNEAQ (reference sequence). This CDR3 contains 14 residues. The germline V and J ends were trimmed by 0 bases and 5 bases, with 10 bases remaining between them. CDR3 in DNA: TGTGCCAGCAGCTTAGCGTCCGGGAATTATGGCTACACCTTC. It encodes CASSLASGNYGYTF.

J is TRBJ1-5 and V is TRBV11-2; D is perhaps TRBD1 (6 bases). CDR3 length: 16 residues. Per germline, CDR1 SGHAT and CDR2 FQNNGV. V lost 0 bases and J 6 bases, leaving 15 bases between the germline ends. The CDR3 loop is CASSLEGGARAQPQHF. CDR3 DNA sequence: TGTGCCAGCAGCTTAGAGGGGGGGGCGCGGGCTCAGCCCCAGCATTTT.

CDR3 amino acids: CASSVALGPNSGNTIYF. The DNA for the CDR3 is TGTGCCAGCAGCGTAGCCCTGGGGCCTAACTCTGGAAACACCATATATTTT. The rearrangement uses TRBV9 and TRBJ1-3, with D possibly being TRBD1 (5 bases). The germline V gene has CDR1 SGDLS and CDR2 YYNGEE. V was trimmed by 0 bases and J by 0 bases, leaving 13 bases between them. CDR3 length equals 17 residues.

The rearrangement uses TRBV19 and TRBJ2-2; 7 bases are shared with TRBD2. CDR1 LNHDA and CDR2 SQIVND come from the germline V gene (reference sequence). This CDR3 has 15 residues. Unmatched junction bases numbered 9, after V lost 6 bases and J lost 5 bases. CDR3 bases: TGTGCCAGTAGGATAAGCGGGGCACAAACCGGGGAGCTGTTTTTT. It codes for CASRISGAQTGELFF. The entire variable domain, with the rest obtained from reference TRBV19 and TRBJ2-2, is as follows: DGGITQSPKYLFRKEGQNVTLSCEQNLNHDAMYWYRQDPGQGLRLIYYSQIVNDFQKGDIAEGYSVSREKKESFPLTVTSAQKNPTAFYLCASRISGAQTGELFFGEGSRLTVL.